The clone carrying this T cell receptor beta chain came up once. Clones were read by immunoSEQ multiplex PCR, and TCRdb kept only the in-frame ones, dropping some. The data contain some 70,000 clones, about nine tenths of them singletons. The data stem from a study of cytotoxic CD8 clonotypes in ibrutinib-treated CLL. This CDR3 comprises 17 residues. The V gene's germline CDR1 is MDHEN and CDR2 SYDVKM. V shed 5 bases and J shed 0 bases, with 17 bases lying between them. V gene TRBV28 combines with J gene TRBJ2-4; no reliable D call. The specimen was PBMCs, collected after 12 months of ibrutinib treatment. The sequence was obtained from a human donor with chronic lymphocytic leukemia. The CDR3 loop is CASSNNLGVLAKNIQYF. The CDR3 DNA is TGTGCCAGCAGTAACAACCTTGGGGTACTAGCCAAAAACATTCAGTACTTC.